The entry that follows covers one T cell receptor beta chain sequence. Trimming removed 0 bases from V and 5 bases from J, with 10 bases in between. The CDR3 is 14 amino acids. The germline CDR1 and CDR2 sequences are ENHRY and SYGVKD. The method was immunoSEQ multiplex PCR; TCRdb's version includes in-frame clones alone and lacks a portion of them. The data show about 120,000 clones, about 80% seen once. This entry belongs to a study of blood T cell repertoires in COVID-19. Sequencing was carried out using peripheral blood. This rearrangement joins TRBV10-3 to TRBJ2-5; the D gene is possibly TRBD2 (5 bases). This clonotype was obtained from a woman older than 75 with acute or convalescent COVID-19. The DNA for the CDR3 is TGTGCCATCAGTGAGTCCGGGATTGGCGAGACCCAGTACTTC. Translating it yields CAISESGIGETQYF.